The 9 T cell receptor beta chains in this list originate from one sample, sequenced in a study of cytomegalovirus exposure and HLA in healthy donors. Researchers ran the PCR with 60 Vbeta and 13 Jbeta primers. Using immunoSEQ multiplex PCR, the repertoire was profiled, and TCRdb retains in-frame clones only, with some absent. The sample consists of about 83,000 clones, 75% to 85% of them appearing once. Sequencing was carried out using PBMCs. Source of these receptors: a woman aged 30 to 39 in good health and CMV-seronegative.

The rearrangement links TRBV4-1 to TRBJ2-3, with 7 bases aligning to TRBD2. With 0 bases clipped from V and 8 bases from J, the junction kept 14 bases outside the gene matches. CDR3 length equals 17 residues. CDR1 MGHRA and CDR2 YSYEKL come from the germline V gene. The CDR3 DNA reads TGCGCCAGCAGCCAAGACGGGACTACTCCCAGTGGGGGTACGCAGTATTTT. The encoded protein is CASSQDGTTPSGGTQYF.

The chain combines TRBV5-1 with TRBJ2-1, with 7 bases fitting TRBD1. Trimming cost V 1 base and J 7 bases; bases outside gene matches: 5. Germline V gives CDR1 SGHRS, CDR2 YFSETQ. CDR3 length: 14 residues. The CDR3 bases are TGCGCCAGCAGCTTGATCGAACAGGGGAATGAGCAGTTCTTC. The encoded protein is CASSLIEQGNEQFF.

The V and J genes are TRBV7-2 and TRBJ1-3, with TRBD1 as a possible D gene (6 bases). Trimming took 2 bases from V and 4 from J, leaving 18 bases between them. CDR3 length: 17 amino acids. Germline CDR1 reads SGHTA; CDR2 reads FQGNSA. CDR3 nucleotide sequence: TGTGCCAGCAGCTTAACCTCTCTCTCCACAGGGGGAAACACCATATATTTT. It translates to CASSLTSLSTGGNTIYF.

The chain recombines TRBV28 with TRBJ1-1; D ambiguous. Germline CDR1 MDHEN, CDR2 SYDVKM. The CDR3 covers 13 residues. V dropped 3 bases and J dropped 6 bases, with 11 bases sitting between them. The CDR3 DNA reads TGTGCCAGCAGTTTGGAGTTATCTGCTGAAGCTTTCTTT. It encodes CASSLELSAEAFF.

The CDR3 DNA sequence: TGCGCCAGCAGTTTAGCCGGAGGGGGCGGTCATGAGCAGTTCTTC. It specifies CASSLAGGGGHEQFF. The V gene is TRBV5-1, the J gene TRBJ2-1, with TRBD1 as a possible D gene (7 bases). Trimming pared 5 bases from V and 8 bases from J, leaving 20 bases between. Looked up from germline, CDR1 is SGHRS and CDR2 is YFSETQ. This CDR3 region has 15 residues.

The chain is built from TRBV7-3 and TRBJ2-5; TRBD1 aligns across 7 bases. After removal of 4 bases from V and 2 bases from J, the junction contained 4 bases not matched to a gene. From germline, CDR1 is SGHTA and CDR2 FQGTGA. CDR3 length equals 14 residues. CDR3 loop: CASSSPGQQETQYF. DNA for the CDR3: TGTGCCAGCAGCTCTCCGGGACAGCAAGAGACCCAGTACTTC.

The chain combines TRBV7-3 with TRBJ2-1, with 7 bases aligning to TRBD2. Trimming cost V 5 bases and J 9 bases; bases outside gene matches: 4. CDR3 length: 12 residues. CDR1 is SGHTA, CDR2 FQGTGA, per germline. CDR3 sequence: CASSATSAEQFF. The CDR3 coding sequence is TGTGCCAGCAGCGCCACTAGCGCTGAGCAGTTCTTC. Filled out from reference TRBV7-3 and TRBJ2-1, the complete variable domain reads GAGVSQTPSNKVTEKGKYVELRCDPISGHTALYWYRQSLGQGPEFLIYFQGTGAADDSGLPNDRFFAVRPEGSVSTLKIQRTERGDSAVYLCASSATSAEQFFGPGTRLTVL.

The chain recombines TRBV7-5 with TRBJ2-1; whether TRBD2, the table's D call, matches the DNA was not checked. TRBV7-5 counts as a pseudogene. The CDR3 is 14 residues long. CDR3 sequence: CARKDCLLYNEQFF. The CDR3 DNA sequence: TGTGCCCGAAAGGACTGCCTACTATACAATGAGCAGTTCTTC.

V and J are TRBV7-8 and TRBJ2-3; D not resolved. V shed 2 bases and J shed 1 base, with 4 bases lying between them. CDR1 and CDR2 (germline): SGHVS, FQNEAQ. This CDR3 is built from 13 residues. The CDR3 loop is CASSLPGTDTQYF. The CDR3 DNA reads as TGTGCCAGCAGCTTACCGGGCACAGATACGCAGTATTTT.